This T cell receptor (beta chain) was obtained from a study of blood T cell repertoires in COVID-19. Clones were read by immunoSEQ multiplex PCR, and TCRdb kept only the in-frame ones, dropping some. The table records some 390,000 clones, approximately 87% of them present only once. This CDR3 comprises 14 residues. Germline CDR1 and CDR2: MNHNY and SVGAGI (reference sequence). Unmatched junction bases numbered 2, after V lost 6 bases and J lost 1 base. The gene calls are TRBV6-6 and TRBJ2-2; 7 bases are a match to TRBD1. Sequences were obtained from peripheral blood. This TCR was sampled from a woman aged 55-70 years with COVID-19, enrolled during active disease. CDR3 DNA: TGTGCCAGCAGAAGGACAGGGAACACCGGGGAGCTGTTTTTT. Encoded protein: CASRRTGNTGELFF.